This T cell receptor (beta chain) was retrieved from a study of STAT5B mutations in CD4+ large granular lymphocyte leukemia (dated by TCRdb to between 2021 and 2024). About the investigation overall: Among the healthy controls, the CDR3 'QG' motif was associated with a particular HLA allele. The study compared the TCRbeta repertoires of patients with CD4+ T-cell large granular lymphocyte leukemia against those of healthy blood donors. Flow cytometry performed on FACSCanto II or FACSVerse showed that the purified fractions had more than 95% purity among lymphocytes. What the research found in general, with its limitations: Main leukemic clonotypes were private to each patient, although roughly 25% appeared at low frequency in other patients' non-leukemic repertoires. CD4-sorted patient repertoires appeared more clonal than healthy CD4+ repertoires, and this difference persisted after removing the putative leukemic clones. The data were not HLA-matched, and the relatively small sample size could explain the higher clonality seen in CD4+ compared with CD8+ T-LGLL. TRBV06-family usage was enriched among the top patient clones (8/27) compared with healthy controls (2/35).

The healthy controls were 37 blood donors, and the buffy coats of these donors were supplied by the Finnish Red Cross blood service. All TCR-sequenced material derived from peripheral blood: patient blood samples and healthy donor buffy coats. Peripheral blood mononuclear cells were isolated by Ficoll-Hypaque gradient centrifugation. CD4+ cells were purified magnetically from the buffy coats of healthy controls. Genomic DNA was extracted using the Gentra Puregene Cell and Tissue kit, and a Qubit 2.0 fluorometer was used to quantify it. In the case of this clone: The specificity of this receptor is unknown. Per-base qualities were not stored, and no clone one base away is much larger.

The immunoSEQ assay at survey resolution was used to sequence TCRbeta rearrangements from genomic DNA. Under the source paper's analysis protocol: In the TCR sequencing data, the smallest productive clonotype frequency that could be detected was 2.59 x 10-5. Only productive TCRbeta rearrangements, meaning sequences that were complete and in-frame, were kept for the analyses. Clonality for each sample was calculated as Simpson clonality in the immunoSEQ Analyzer version 3.0. Clones were grouped by frequency into very rare, small, medium, large (1-20%) or hyperexpanded (>20%) categories. Generation probabilities were estimated with OLGA 1.2.3, V-gene circos plots were made with VDJtools, specificities were looked up in VDJdb, and CDR3 motifs were identified with GLIPH. Imported from immuneACCESS, the table was reduced by TCRdb to in-frame sequences with V and J called. These copies leave out some clones; in studies compared against another copy, an unresolved V gene accounts for under half, and the cause of the remainder is not known. That table supplies the V and J calls and clone size; D and trimming were determined from the DNA. The sample table records approximately 36,000 clones; around 75% of these occur just once. The ten largest clonotypes hold 0.55% of the sample.

The CDR3 runs 15 residues from the cysteine to the phenylalanine. Here the CDR3 DNA is all that survives: 45 bases in frame from base 1. Reading the germline V gene gives CDR1 KGHSH and CDR2 LQKENI. The germline V and J ends show losses of 3 bases and 3 bases respectively, and no gene match explains 5 bases of the junction. The chain was built from TRBV18 and TRBJ2-5, with 9 bases in between that match TRBD1. The receptor comes from a human donor in good health. Sequencing input: CD4+ T cells from blood buffy coats. The CDR3 region has the sequence CASSPPGTGKETQYF. The bases read TGTGCCAGCTCACCCCCCGGGACAGGGAAAGAGACCCAGTACTTC.